The clone carrying this T cell receptor beta chain was seen repeatedly, ten times or more. This CDR3 has 21 amino acids. Trimming cost V 2 bases and J 4 bases; bases outside gene matches: 20. The library was built from about 400 ng RNA with molecular barcoded adaptors for alpha/delta and beta/gamma chains. MiXCR, run by TCRdb on the reads, gives a single entry per CDR3 protein. The data hold 37,000 or so distinct CDR3 sequences, with roughly 13% observed a single time. The data were taken from a study of read filtering for tumor transcriptome and immune sequencing. The chain links TRBV23-1 to TRBJ1-5; TRBD1 matches at 10 bases. TRBV23-1 is reported as an ORF; its role is uncertain. This sequence was found in a donor aged 40 or older with multiple myeloma. The sample taken for sequencing was a population of CD138-negative cells sorted from bone marrow. As DNA, the CDR3 is TGCGCCAGCAGTCAAATAAGGGACAGGGGACTTTGGAGGGTCTTTAATCAGCCCCAGCATTTT. Translating gives CASSQIRDRGLWRVFNQPQHF.